Shown below are 9 T cell receptor beta chains from a single sample sequenced in a study of shared clonotypes between healthy human individuals. Naive CD8 cells, CD45RO-negative and positively selected for CCR7, excluded terminally differentiated effector memory CD45RA+ cells. Clones were sequenced by immunoSEQ multiplex PCR, and TCRdb holds only the in-frame ones, with some missing. This table has about 2 million clones, just under 95% appearing once. The source material was naive CD8+ T cells sorted from blood. These receptors were obtained from a man aged 18 to 29 in good health.

The V gene is TRBV30, the J gene TRBJ1-6; unclear D gene. CDR1 is GTSNPN, CDR2 SVGIG, per germline (reference sequence). This CDR3 is built from 13 residues. The V and J ends lost 3 bases and 7 bases respectively, with 10 bases between them. CDR3 residues: CAWRSLVNSPLHF. CDR3 in DNA: TGTGCCTGGAGGAGCCTCGTAAATTCACCCCTCCACTTT. Using reference TRBV30 and TRBJ1-6 for the parts outside the CDR3, the full variable domain is SQTIHQWPATLVQPVGSPLSLECTVEGTSNPNLYWYRQAAGRGLQLLFYSVGIGQISSEVPQNLSASRPQDRQFILSSKKLLLSDSGFYLCAWRSLVNSPLHFGNGTRLTVT.

The chain uses TRBV11-2 and TRBJ2-1; 13 bases map to TRBD2. The J segment lost 2 bases and the V segment lost 2 bases, leaving 3 bases of the junction unmatched. Per germline, CDR1 SGHAT and CDR2 FQNNGV. This CDR3 has 17 amino acids. CDR3 sequence reads: CASSLLLAGGPYNEQFF. CDR3 bases: TGTGCCAGCAGCTTATTACTAGCGGGGGGGCCCTACAATGAGCAGTTCTTC.

The gene calls are TRBV14 and TRBJ2-7, with D perhaps matching TRBD2 (5 bases). This CDR3 has 14 amino acids. Trimming stripped 2 bases from V and 5 bases from J, with 13 bases between. Germline V gene data show CDR1 as SGHDN and CDR2 as FVKESK. The CDR3, as DNA: TGTGCCAGCAGCCAATCTTGGAGCGGAGACGAGCAGTACTTC. As protein: CASSQSWSGDEQYF.

As for this clone: Distinct nucleotide sequences in the sample also encode this CDR3. The chain couples TRBV5-1 to TRBJ2-7; possibly TRBD2 for D (5 bases). Germline V lookup: CDR1 SGHRS, CDR2 YFSETQ. With 5 bases removed from V and 3 bases from J, the gap between germline ends came to 6 bases. This CDR3 is built from 11 residues. The CDR3, as DNA: TGCGCCAGCAGAGGAGGCTACGAGCAGTACTTC. This encodes CASRGGYEQYF.

This chain links TRBV4-1 with TRBJ2-5, with D perhaps TRBD2 (7 bases). V gave up 4 bases and J gave up 5 bases, with 11 bases separating them. The CDR3 sequence is 13 residues long. Germline V CDR1 and CDR2: MGHRA, YSYEKL. Here the CDR3 reads CASSLGGGETQYF. The CDR3 coding sequence is TGCGCCAGCAGCCTAGGGGGAGGGGAGACCCAGTACTTC.

The rearrangement joins TRBV27 to TRBJ2-7; D is possibly TRBD1 (5 bases). This CDR3 contains 16 residues. Trimming removed 5 bases from V and 5 bases from J, with 22 bases in between. Germline CDR1 and CDR2: MNHEY and SMNVEV (reference sequence). CDR3 sequence (DNA): TGTGCCAGCAGTCCCATTAGCCCCGCAGGGTCCAACGAGCAGTACTTC. Residues: CASSPISPAGSNEQYF.

This chain uses TRBV5-1 with TRBJ2-7; no firm D call. The CDR3 loop spans 13 amino acids. V was clipped by 2 bases and J by 4 bases, with 10 bases between them. CDR1 and CDR2 (germline): SGHRS, YFSETQ. CDR3 loop: CASSFRLDYEQYF. CDR3 nucleotides: TGCGCCAGCAGCTTTCGGCTTGATTACGAGCAGTACTTC.

This chain connects TRBV5-6 to TRBJ1-3; D is ambiguous. Germline V gene sequence: CDR1 SGHDT, CDR2 YYEEEE. The CDR3 totals 16 residues. Trimming took off 3 bases at V and 2 bases at J, with 15 bases between the two ends. The CDR3 DNA follows: TGTGCCAGCAGCTACCCCTCGGGTTCCCCTGGAAACACCATATATTTT. Translating it yields CASSYPSGSPGNTIYF.

Remarks on this clone: Other DNA sequences in the sample encode the same CDR3. The chain uses TRBV9 and TRBJ2-6; the D is unclear. The CDR3 has 15 amino acids. Deletions cut 0 bases from V and 0 bases from J, with 4 bases between. Germline CDR1 reads SGDLS; CDR2 reads YYNGEE. The CDR3 nucleotides read TGTGCCAGCAGCGTAGAAGTCTCTGGGGCCAACGTCCTGACTTTC. Translating it yields CASSVEVSGANVLTF.